What follows describes a single TCR beta chain. The antigen is undetermined. These data come from a study of Graves' ophthalmopathy and Graves' hyperthyroidism. Study observations and caveats: Appearing in blood as well were most expanded thyroid clonotypes above 0.001 frequency. Researchers report that a 13-signature model separated ophthalmopathy from stable hyperthyroidism, posting around 86% sensitivity and about 82% specificity.

CDR3 length equals 12 residues. V was shortened by 4 bases and J by 2 bases, with 6 bases between the two germline ends. Per germline, CDR1 MDHEN and CDR2 SYDVKM. Moderate-to-severe activity, with CAS ≥3, NOSPECS ≥4 and duration under 3 months, characterized the donors with ophthalmopathy. Clinical symptoms and serum thyroxine were used for diagnosis; TRAb, thyroid ultrasound and orbital computed tomography were also relied on. Using RNA transcripts, the TCR beta CDR3 regions were amplified. Amplification began with first-round RT-PCR using HTBI primers, then second-round multiplex PCR was performed. In TCRdb, the multiplex PCR reads were re-called with MiXCR into one record per CDR3 protein. This table has under 200,000 distinct CDR3 sequences, 30% to 45% appearing once.

The gene calls are TRBV28 and TRBJ2-7; D is uncertain. The source material was peripheral blood. This sequence was found in a woman aged 40 to 50 with Graves' ophthalmopathy. CDR3 sequence reads: CASSSATYEQYF. The DNA for the CDR3 is TGTGCCAGCAGTTCCGCTACCTACGAGCAGTACTTC.